This T cell receptor (beta chain) is from a study of cytomegalovirus exposure and HLA in healthy donors. The CDR3 totals 13 residues. Unmatched junction bases numbered 2, after V lost 6 bases and J lost 6 bases. The V gene's germline CDR1 is MGHDK and CDR2 SYGVNS. The PCR contained 60 Vbeta and 13 Jbeta primers. Method: immunoSEQ multiplex PCR; TCRdb's copy keeps in-frame clones and lacks some. The sample has about 130,000 clones; roughly three quarters are singletons. Sequences were obtained from PBMCs. The chain combines TRBV25-1 with TRBJ1-5; 10 bases map to TRBD1. The receptor was derived from a young man in good health and CMV-seronegative. The CDR3 nucleotides read TGTGCCAGCAGCGGACAGGGGGGTCAGCCCCAGCATTTT. This codes for CASSGQGGQPQHF.